In its sample, the clone carrying this T cell receptor beta chain was seen a few times. No antigen is known for it. The data were taken from a study of T-cell memory formation after mild COVID-19. The study, taken as a whole, reports: Contracting clones from day 15 to 85 had balanced CD4/CD8; later expanders favoured CD4+. A subset of responding clones appeared in pre-infection memory, suggesting cross-reactive memory joined. CD8+ contracting clones occupied EMRA, while CD4+ ones occupied mainly CM and EM.

Germline CDR1 is SGHAT and CDR2 is FQNNGV. The CDR3 sequence is 15 residues long. Trimming stripped 5 bases from V and 4 bases from J, with 14 bases between. TCRdb reprocessed the 5' RACE reads via MiXCR and lists one record per CDR3 protein. The sample carries about 400,000 distinct CDR3 sequences, approximately 18% recorded once. Sequencing used PBMCs or a T cell subset sorted from them (not recorded which). The chain is built from TRBV11-2 and TRBJ2-2; tentatively, D is TRBD2 (6 bases). This receptor was identified in a young man who had mild COVID-19 (a few samples of this study predate the infection). Cell type and time point are not known. CDR3 DNA sequence: TGTGCCAGCAGCCACGCGGGACTGATCACCGGGGAGCTGTTTTTT. This sequence encodes CASSHAGLITGELFF.